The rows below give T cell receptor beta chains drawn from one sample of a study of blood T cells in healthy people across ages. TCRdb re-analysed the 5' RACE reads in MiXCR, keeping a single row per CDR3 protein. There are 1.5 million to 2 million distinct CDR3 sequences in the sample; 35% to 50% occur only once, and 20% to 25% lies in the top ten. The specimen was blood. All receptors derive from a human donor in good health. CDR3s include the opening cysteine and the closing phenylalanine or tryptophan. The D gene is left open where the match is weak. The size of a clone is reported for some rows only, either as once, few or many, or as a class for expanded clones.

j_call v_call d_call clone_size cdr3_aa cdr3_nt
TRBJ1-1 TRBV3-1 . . CASSQESRAGTEAFF TGTGCCAGCAGCCAAGAATCCAGGGCAGGGACTGAAGCTTTCTTT
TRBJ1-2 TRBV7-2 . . CASSLYGRFRGGYTF TGTGCCAGCAGCCTATACGGCCGGTTTCGTGGAGGCTACACCTTC
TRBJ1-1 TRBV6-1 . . CASSELGRDSSEAFF TGTGCCAGCAGTGAATTGGGCAGGGATTCGTCTGAAGCTTTCTTT
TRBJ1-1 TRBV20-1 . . CSASFSGSEAFF TGCAGTGCTAGTTTTTCCGGCTCTGAAGCTTTCTTT
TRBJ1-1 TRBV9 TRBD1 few CASSPFGQGGTEAFF TGTGCCAGCAGCCCATTCGGACAGGGAGGCACTGAAGCTTTCTTT
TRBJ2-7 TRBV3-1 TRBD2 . CASSPKRGGLLEQYF TGTGCCAGCAGCCCAAAGCGGGGGGGCTTACTCGAGCAGTACTTC
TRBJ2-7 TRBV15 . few CATSRSSGVEGEQYF TGTGCCACCAGCAGATCTTCAGGGGTGGAGGGAGAGCAGTACTTC
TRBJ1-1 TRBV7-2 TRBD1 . CASSFPGQGAFNTEAFF TGTGCCAGCAGCTTTCCGGGACAGGGGGCTTTCAACACTGAAGCTTTCTTT
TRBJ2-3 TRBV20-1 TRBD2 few CSLWASGTDTQYF TGCAGTCTTTGGGCTAGCGGAACAGATACGCAGTATTTT
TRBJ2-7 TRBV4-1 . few CASSLVEEDFWEQYF TGCGCCAGCAGCCTAGTGGAAGAGGACTTTTGGGAGCAGTACTTC
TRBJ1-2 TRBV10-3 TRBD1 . CAITRTGNYGYTF TGTGCCATCACTCGGACAGGGAACTATGGCTACACCTTC
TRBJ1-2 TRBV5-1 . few CASSPEPGFPGGYTF TGCGCCAGCAGCCCCGAACCCGGGTTTCCTGGGGGCTACACCTTC
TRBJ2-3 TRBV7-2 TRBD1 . CASSLVWTGQETQYF TGTGCCAGCAGCTTAGTCTGGACAGGGCAAGAGACCCAGTATTTT
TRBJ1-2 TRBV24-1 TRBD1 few CATSEQGEGYTF TGTGCCACCAGTGAACAGGGGGAGGGCTACACCTTC
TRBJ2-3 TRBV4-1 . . CASSQDPDSTDTQYF TGCGCCAGCAGCCAGGACCCGGACTCTACAGATACGCAGTATTTT
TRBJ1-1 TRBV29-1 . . CSVEGRGTLGAFF TGCAGCGTTGAAGGGCGGGGAACCTTGGGAGCTTTCTTT
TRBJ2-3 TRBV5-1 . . CASSWVPGTDTQYF TGCGCCAGCAGCTGGGTCCCGGGCACAGATACGCAGTATTTT
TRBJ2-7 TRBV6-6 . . CASSTGSAYEQYF TGTGCCAGCAGTACCGGATCAGCCTACGAGCAGTACTTC
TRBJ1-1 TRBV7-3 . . CASLLSANTEAFF TGTGCCAGCCTCTTATCGGCTAACACTGAAGCTTTCTTT
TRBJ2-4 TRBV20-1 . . CSAHPRPDIQYF TGCAGTGCTCACCCTAGGCCGGACATTCAGTACTTC
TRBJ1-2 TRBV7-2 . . CASRIGVNYGYTF TGTGCCAGCCGAATCGGGGTTAACTATGGCTACACCTTC
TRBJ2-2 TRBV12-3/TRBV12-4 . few CAGSFRGPGVGELFF TGTGCCGGCAGTTTTAGGGGCCCTGGCGTCGGGGAGCTGTTTTTT
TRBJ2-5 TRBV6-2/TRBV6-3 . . CASSYLLFGTQYF TGTGCCAGCAGTTACCTTCTATTTGGGACCCAGTACTTC
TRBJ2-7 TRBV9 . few CASSITGTDYEQYF TGTGCCAGCAGTATTACCGGGACCGACTACGAGCAGTACTTC
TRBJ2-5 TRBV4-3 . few CASSQIEGTETQYF TGCGCCAGCAGCCAAATAGAGGGGACAGAGACCCAGTACTTC
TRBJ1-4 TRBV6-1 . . CASSGGPASEKLFF TGTGCCAGCAGTGGGGGCCCAGCCAGTGAAAAACTGTTTTTT
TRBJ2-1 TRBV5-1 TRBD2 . CASSANQLAGGSTEQFF TGCGCCAGCAGCGCGAACCAACTAGCGGGGGGGTCCACTGAGCAGTTCTTC
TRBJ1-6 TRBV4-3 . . CASSQDRSRFSSYNSPLHF TGCGCCAGCAGCCAAGACAGGAGCCGCTTCAGCTCCTATAATTCACCCCTCCACTTT
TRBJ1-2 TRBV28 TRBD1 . CASSANRDRVDGYTF TGTGCCAGCAGTGCCAACCGGGACAGGGTCGATGGCTACACCTTC
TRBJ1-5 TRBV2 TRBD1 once CASHRDSFNSNQPRHF TGTGCCAGCCACCGGGACAGCTTCAATAGCAATCAGCCCCGGCATTTT
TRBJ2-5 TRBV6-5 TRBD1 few CASSYPVLDREETQYF TGTGCCAGCAGTTACCCAGTATTGGACAGGGAAGAGACCCAGTACTTC
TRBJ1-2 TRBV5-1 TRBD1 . CASSGGQPTNRHTF TGCGCCAGCAGCGGGGGACAGCCCACTAATCGCCACACCTTC
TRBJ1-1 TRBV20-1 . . CICSRGLNTEAFF TGCATTTGTTCAAGGGGACTGAACACTGAAGCTTTCTTT
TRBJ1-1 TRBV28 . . CASSAPGLNTEAFF TGTGCCAGCAGTGCCCCGGGACTCAACACTGAAGCTTTCTTT
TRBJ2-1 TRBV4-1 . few CASSQRGAYNEQFF TGCGCCAGCAGCCAACGTGGGGCTTACAATGAGCAGTTCTTC
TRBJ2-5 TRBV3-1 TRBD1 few CASSPTSGQGEETQYF TGTGCCAGCAGCCCTACGTCGGGACAGGGAGAAGAGACCCAGTACTTC
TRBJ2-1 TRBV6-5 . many CASSYGAGGTNEQFF TGTGCCAGCAGTTACGGCGCTGGGGGGACCAATGAGCAGTTCTTC
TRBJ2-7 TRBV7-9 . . CASSLEAGAEQYF TGTGCCAGCAGCCTCGAAGCAGGGGCCGAGCAGTACTTC
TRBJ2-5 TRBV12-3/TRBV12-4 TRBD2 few CASSLWGGWKETQYF TGTGCCAGCAGTTTATGGGGAGGGTGGAAAGAGACCCAGTACTTC
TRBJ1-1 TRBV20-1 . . CSARAGSLNTEAFF TGCAGTGCTAGAGCAGGGAGCCTGAACACTGAAGCTTTCTTT
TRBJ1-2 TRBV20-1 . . CSARDSTVSYGYTF TGCAGTGCTAGAGATAGCACAGTCTCCTATGGCTACACCTTC
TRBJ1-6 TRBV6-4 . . CASGDPECSPLHF TGTGCCAGCGGAGACCCGGAGTGTTCACCCCTCCACTTT
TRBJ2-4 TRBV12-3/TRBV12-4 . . CVSSWKSERTNIQYF TGTGTCAGCAGTTGGAAGTCCGAGAGGACGAACATTCAGTACTTC
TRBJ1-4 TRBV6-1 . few CASSEALGANEKLFF TGTGCCAGCAGTGAAGCGCTAGGGGCTAATGAAAAACTGTTTTTT
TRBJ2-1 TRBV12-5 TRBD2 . CASAATSGGFYNEQFF TGTGCTAGTGCCGCAACTAGCGGGGGGTTTTACAATGAGCAGTTCTTC
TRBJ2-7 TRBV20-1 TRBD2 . CSLLAGDSYEQYF TGCAGCCTACTAGCGGGGGACTCCTACGAGCAGTACTTC
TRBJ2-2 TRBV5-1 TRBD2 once CASSSASGGYTGELFF TGCGCCAGCAGCTCTGCTAGCGGGGGATACACCGGGGAGCTGTTTTTT
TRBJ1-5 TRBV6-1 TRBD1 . CASRGGQGVINPGGQPQHF TGTGCCAGCAGGGGGGGGCAGGGGGTAATAAATCCGGGTGGTCAGCCCCAGCATTTT
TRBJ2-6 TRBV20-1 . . CSATDRSSGANVLTF TGCAGTGCTACGGACAGAAGCTCTGGGGCCAACGTCCTGACTTTC
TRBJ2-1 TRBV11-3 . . CASSSPNNLKGPMNEQFF TGTGCCAGCAGCTCCCCCAATAACTTAAAAGGTCCCATGAATGAGCAGTTCTTC
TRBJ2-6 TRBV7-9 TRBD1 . CASSRRQGNSGANVLTF TGTGCCAGCAGCCGACGACAGGGTAACTCTGGGGCCAACGTCCTGACTTTC
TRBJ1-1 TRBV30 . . CAWSRSEAFF TGTGCCTGGAGTAGGAGTGAAGCTTTCTTT
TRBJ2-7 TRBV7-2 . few CASSLAGTTNEQYF TGTGCCAGCAGCTTAGCCGGTACCACCAACGAGCAGTACTTC